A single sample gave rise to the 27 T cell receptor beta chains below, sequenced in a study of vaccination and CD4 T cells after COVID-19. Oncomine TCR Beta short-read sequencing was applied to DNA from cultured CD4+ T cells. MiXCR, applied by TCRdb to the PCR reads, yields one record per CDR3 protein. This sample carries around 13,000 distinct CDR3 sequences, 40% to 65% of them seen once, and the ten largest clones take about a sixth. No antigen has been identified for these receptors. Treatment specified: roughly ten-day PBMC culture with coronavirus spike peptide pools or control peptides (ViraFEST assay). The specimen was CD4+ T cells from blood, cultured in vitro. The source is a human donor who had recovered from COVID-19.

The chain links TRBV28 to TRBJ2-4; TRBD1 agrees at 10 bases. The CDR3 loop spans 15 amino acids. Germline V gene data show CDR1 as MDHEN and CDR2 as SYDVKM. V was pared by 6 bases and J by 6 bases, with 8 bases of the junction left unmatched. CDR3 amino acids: CASSSRDRGPNIQYF. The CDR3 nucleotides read TGTGCCAGCAGCAGCCGGGACAGGGGCCCAAACATTCAGTACTTC. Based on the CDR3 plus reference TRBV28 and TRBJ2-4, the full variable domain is DVKVTQSSRYLVKRTGEKVFLECVQDMDHENMFWYRQDPGLGLRLIYFSYDVKMKEKGDIPEGYSVSREKKERFSLILESASTNQTSMYLCASSSRDRGPNIQYFGAGTRLSVL.

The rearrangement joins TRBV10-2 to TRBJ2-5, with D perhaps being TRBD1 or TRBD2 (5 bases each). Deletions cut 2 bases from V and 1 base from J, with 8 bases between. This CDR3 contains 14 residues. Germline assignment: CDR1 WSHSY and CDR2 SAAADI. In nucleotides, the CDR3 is TGCGCCAGCAGTGAGCGGGGCACCCAAGAGACCCAGTACTTC. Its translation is CASSERGTQETQYF.

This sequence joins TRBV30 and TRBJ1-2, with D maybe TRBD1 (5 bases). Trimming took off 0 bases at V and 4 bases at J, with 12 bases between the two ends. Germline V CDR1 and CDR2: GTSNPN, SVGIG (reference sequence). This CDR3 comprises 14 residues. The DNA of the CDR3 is TGTGCCTGGAGTGTAGGGGCAGGGATCTATGGCTACACCTTC. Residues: CAWSVGAGIYGYTF.

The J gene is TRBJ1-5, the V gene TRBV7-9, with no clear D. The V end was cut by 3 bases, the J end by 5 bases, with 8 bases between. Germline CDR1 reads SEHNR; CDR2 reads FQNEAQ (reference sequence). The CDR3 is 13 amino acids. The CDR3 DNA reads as TGTGCCAGCAGCTTTGGGCTGGATCAGCCCCAGCATTTT. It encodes CASSFGLDQPQHF.

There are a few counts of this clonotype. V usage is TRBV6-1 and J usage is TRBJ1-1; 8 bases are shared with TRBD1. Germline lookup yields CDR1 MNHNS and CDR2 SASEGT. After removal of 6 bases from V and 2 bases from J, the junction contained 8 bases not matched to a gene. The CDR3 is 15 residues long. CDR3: CASRKSGTGNTEAFF. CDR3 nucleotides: TGTGCCAGCAGAAAAAGCGGGACAGGCAACACTGAAGCTTTCTTT.

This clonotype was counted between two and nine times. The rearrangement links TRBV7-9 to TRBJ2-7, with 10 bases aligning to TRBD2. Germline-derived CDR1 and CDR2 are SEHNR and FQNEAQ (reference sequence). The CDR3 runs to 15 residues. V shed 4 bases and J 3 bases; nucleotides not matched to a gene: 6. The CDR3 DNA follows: TGTGCCAGCAGCTCGGGGACTAGCGTAATCTACGAGCAGTACTTC. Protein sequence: CASSSGTSVIYEQYF.

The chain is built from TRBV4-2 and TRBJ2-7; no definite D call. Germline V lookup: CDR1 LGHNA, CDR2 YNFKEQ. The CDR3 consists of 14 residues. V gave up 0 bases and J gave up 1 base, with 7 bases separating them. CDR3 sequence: CASSQDGTSYEQYF. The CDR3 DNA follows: TGTGCCAGCAGCCAAGATGGAACATCCTACGAGCAGTACTTC.

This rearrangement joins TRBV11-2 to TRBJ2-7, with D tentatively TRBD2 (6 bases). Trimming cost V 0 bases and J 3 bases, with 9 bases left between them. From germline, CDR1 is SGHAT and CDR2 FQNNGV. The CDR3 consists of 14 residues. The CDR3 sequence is CASSLEGRNYEQYF. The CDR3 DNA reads TGTGCCAGCAGCTTAGAGGGGAGGAACTACGAGCAGTACTTC.

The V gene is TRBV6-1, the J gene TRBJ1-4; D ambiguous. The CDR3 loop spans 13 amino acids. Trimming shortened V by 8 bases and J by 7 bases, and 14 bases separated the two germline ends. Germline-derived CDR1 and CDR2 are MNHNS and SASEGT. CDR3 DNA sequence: TGTGCCAGCTCCCGGGTTTGGGGTGAAAAACTGTTTTTT. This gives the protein CASSRVWGEKLFF.

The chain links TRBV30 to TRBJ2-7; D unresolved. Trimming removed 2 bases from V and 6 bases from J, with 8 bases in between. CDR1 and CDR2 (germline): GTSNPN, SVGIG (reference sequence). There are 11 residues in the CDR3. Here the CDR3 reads CAWSTGFEQYF. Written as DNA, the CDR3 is TGTGCCTGGAGTACTGGGTTCGAGCAGTACTTC. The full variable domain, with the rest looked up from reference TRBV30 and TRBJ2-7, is SQTIHQWPATLVQPVGSPLSLECTVEGTSNPNLYWYRQAAGRGLQLLFYSVGIGQISSEVPQNLSASRPQDRQFILSSKKLLLSDSGFYLCAWSTGFEQYFGPGTRLTVT.

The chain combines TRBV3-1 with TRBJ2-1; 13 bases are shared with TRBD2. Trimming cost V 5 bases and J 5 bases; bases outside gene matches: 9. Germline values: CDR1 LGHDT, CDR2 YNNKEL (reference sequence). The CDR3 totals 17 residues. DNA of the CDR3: TGTGCCAGCAGCACCCGGACTAGCGGGAGCATCAACAATGAGCAGTTCTTC. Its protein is CASSTRTSGSINNEQFF.

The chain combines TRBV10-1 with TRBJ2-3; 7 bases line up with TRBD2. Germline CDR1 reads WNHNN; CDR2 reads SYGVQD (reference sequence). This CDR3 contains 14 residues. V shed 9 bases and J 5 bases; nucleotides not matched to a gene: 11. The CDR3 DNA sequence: TGCGCCAGGTCCCCCCTGACTAGCCTAGATACGCAGTATTTT. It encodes CARSPLTSLDTQYF.

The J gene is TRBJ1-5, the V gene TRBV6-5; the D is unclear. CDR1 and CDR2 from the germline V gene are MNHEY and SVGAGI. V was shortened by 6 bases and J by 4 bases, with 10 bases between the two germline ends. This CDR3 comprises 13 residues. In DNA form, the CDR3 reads TGTGCCAGCAGATACGACTTAAATCAGCCCCAGCATTTT. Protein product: CASRYDLNQPQHF.

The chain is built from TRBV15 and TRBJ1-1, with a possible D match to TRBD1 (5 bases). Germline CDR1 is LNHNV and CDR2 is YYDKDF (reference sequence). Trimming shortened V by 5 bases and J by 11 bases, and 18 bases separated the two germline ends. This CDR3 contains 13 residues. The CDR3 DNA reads TGTGCCACCAGCCCCACCCGGGGGGAATTGGCTTTCTTT. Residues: CATSPTRGELAFF.

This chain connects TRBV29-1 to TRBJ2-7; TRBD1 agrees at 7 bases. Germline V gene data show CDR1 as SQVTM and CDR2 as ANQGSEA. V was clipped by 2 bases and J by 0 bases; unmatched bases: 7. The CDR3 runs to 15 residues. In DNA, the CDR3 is TGCAGCGTTGAATCTCGGCCAGGGGGCTCCTACGAGCAGTACTTC. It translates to CSVESRPGGSYEQYF.

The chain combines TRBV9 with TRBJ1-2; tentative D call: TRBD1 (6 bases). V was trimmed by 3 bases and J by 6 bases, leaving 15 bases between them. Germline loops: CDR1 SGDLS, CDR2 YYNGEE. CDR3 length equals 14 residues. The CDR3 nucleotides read TGTGCCAGCAGCGAAACAGGGAAGATCAATGGCTACACCTTC. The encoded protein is CASSETGKINGYTF.

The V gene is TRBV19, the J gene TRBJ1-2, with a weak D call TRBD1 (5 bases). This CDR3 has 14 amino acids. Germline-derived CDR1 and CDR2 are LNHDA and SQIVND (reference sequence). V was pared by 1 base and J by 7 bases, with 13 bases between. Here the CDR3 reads CASSIVRGASGYTF. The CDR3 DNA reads TGTGCCAGTAGTATAGTTCGGGGCGCAAGTGGCTACACCTTC.

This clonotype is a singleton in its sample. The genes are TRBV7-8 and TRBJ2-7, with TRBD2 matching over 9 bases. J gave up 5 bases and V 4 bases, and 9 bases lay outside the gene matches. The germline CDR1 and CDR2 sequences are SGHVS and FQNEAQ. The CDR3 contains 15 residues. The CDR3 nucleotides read TGTGCCAGCAGCTATAGTGTTAGCGGGAGCCACGAGCAGTACTTC. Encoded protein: CASSYSVSGSHEQYF.

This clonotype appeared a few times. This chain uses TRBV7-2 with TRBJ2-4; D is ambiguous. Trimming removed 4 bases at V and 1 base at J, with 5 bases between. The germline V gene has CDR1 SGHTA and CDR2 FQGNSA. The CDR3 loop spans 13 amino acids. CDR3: CASSSEAKNIQYF. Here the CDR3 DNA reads TGTGCCAGCAGCTCCGAGGCCAAAAACATTCAGTACTTC.

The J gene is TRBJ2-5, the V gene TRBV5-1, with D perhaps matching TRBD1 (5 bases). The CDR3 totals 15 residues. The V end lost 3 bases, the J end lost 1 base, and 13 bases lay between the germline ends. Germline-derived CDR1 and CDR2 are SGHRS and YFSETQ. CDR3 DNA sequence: TGCGCCAGCAGCTACCGACAGACTCTCCAAGAGACCCAGTACTTC. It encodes CASSYRQTLQETQYF.

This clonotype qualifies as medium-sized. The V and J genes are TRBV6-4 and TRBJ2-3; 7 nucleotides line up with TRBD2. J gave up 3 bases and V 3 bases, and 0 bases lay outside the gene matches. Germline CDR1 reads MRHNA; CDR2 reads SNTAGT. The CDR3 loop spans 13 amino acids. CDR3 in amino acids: CASSERETDTQYF. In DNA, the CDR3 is TGTGCCAGCAGTGAGCGGGAGACAGATACGCAGTATTTT.

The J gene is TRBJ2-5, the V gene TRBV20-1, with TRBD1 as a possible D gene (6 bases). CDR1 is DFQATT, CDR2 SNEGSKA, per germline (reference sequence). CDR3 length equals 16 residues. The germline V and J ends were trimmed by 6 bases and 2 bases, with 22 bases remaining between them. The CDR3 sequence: CSAPRGYGQKQETQYF. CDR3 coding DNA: TGCAGTGCCCCTAGGGGGTACGGGCAGAAGCAAGAGACCCAGTACTTC.

DNA of the CDR3: TGTGCCACCCGACAGGGAGTCGTCACACAAGAGACCCAGTACTTC. Its translation is CATRQGVVTQETQYF. This sequence joins TRBV15 and TRBJ2-5, with 7 positions matching TRBD1. Germline-derived CDR1 and CDR2 are LNHNV and YYDKDF (reference sequence). This CDR3 is 15 amino acids long. V shed 8 bases, J shed 2 bases, and the junction held 11 bases outside the gene matches. The full variable domain, with the rest looked up from reference TRBV15 and TRBJ2-5, is DAMVIQNPRYQVTQFGKPVTLSCSQTLNHNVMYWYQQKSSQAPKLLFHYYDKDFNNEADTPDNFQSRRPNTSFCFLDIRSPGLGDTAMYLCATRQGVVTQETQYFGPGTRLLVL.

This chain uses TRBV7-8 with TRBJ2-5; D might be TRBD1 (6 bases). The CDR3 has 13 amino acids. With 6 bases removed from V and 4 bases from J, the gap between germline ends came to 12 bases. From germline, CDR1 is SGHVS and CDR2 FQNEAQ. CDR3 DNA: TGTGCCAGCAGAGACAGGCTTGGAGAGACCCAGTACTTC. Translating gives CASRDRLGETQYF.

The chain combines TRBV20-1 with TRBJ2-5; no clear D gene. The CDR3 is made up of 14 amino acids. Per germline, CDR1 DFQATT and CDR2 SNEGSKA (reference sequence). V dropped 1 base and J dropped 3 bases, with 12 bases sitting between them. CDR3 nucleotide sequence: TGCAGTGCTAGAGTCGATACAGAGGAAGAGACCCAGTACTTC. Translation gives CSARVDTEEETQYF.

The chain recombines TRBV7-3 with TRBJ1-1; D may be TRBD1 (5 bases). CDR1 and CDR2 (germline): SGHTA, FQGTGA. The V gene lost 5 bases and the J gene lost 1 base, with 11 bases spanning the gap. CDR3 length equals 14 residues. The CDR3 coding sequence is TGTGCCAGCAGCCTAGGCAGGGCGAACACTGAAGCTTTCTTT. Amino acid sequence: CASSLGRANTEAFF.

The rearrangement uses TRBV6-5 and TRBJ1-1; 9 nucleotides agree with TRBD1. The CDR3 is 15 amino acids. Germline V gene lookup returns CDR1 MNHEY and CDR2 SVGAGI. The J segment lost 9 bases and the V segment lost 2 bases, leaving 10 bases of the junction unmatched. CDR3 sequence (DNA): TGTGCCAGCAGTTACCCCACCGGGACAGGGATGAAAGCTTTCTTT. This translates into CASSYPTGTGMKAFF.